This record concerns one T cell receptor beta chain sequence. Its antigen has not been determined. No base quality values were provided; no much bigger clone lies one nucleotide off. Enrolling through a virtual design, the prospective study's participants ranged in age from roughly 18 to 90 years and lived across 20 to 25 United States geographic areas. Cohort assignment in the prospective study relied on participant-reported clinical history from a screening survey and a study questionnaire. Each participant in the prospective study had whole blood, serum and a nasopharyngeal or oropharyngeal swab collected by mobile phlebotomists. Prospective study participants could optionally give additional blood draws and questionnaires over a roughly 2-month period. Prospective study blood samples were shipped either frozen or at room temperature before DNA extraction. The entry originates in a study of blood T cell repertoires in COVID-19 (dated by TCRdb to the early 2020s). Study-level background: Collaborator samples came from the United States, Italy and Spain and covered acute and convalescent phases of COVID-19. The material from the prospective study consisted of cDNA or gDNA derived from T cells, B-cell-depleted T cells, or PBMCs. Subjects who had been exposed to COVID-19, were actively infected with it, or had recovered from it provided the deeply sampled blood TCRbeta repertoires that made up the dataset. The samples were drawn from the first 160 participants of the ongoing ImmuneRACE study and from some 1,300 subjects provided by 6 global collaborators. HLA class I and class II types, where available, came from metadata supplied by the sample provider rather than from assay-based typing. Nearly every sample came with metadata listing a de-identified subject ID, COVID-19 status, age in years and sex. A freely available public database, intended as a resource for researchers studying the immune response to SARS-CoV-2, is where the repertoires were released. The research as a whole found: Clinical and demographic metadata were provided uncurated, with the amount varying by source and participant.

The immunoSEQ Assay, a bias-controlled multiplex PCR, was used to amplify TCRbeta CDR3 regions from genomic DNA. As for the authors' bioinformatics: Nucleated cell counts per sample were estimated from amplification of reference gene primers within the assay. To quantify the absolute abundance of each unique TCRbeta CDR3 rearrangement, sequence reads were collapsed and filtered. Productive Simpson clonality was computed per sample as the square root of Simpson's diversity index over productive rearrangements. Imported from immuneACCESS, the table was reduced by TCRdb to in-frame sequences with V and J called. These copies leave out some clones; in studies compared against another copy, an unresolved V gene accounts for under half, and the cause of the remainder is not known. The DNA gave D and trimming, while V, J and clone size come from that table. The sample has fewer than 250,000 clones on record, 75% to 85% of them singletons. The leading ten clones occupy 7.4% of the sample.

The V end loses 2 bases and the J end loses 5 bases, and a stretch of 14 bases separates them. The CDR3 numbers 15 residues from cysteine through phenylalanine. CDR3 DNA is the only sequence kept; it has 45 bases, read in frame from the first base. The germline V gene sets CDR1 to SGHRS and CDR2 to YFSETQ. The chain uses TRBV5-1 and TRBJ2-1; a weak D assignment points to TRBD2 (6 bases agree). The receptor was isolated from a woman aged 40 to 55 with acute COVID-19. Sequenced input: PBMCs or T cells enriched from blood (not recorded which). CDR3 sequence: CASSLIPREDNEQFF. The nucleotide sequence is given as TGCGCCAGCAGCTTAATACCCAGGGAGGACAATGAGCAGTTCTTC.